In this sample, the clone carrying this T cell receptor (beta chain) turned up many times. Its antigen remains unidentified. TCR beta libraries were built with iRepertoire HTBI primers and Arm-PCR of CDR3 regions. TCRdb reprocessed the multiplex PCR reads with MiXCR, giving one entry per CDR3 protein. Of 350,000 to 450,000 distinct CDR3 sequences in the sample, approximately 23% were seen once. The data are from a study of regulatory T cells in long-lasting Graves disease. Broader study findings: Whereas about a thousand public clonotypes were shared by new patients, persistent patients shared more, at 2,500 to 3,000. Thyroid tissue went unstudied; only peripheral blood was examined. Persistent Graves' patients showed less TCR diversity than newly diagnosed ones.

The time point denotes: persistent/refractory GD, antithyroid drugs over 5 years with positive TRAb. After RNA was extracted from PBMCs, the TCR library was made from it. Sequences were derived from peripheral blood mononuclear cells (PBMCs), sampled when the disease was refractory, from a patient treated with antithyroid drugs. The receptor's source is a woman between 35 and 50 years old with Graves disease.

CDR3 bases: TGTGCCAGCGGGGGACGTTACACCGGGGAGCTGTTTTTT. It translates to CASGGRYTGELFF. This rearrangement joins TRBV28 to TRBJ2-2, with D perhaps being TRBD1 or TRBD2 (5 bases each). The length of the CDR3 is 13 residues. V was clipped by 8 bases and J by 3 bases, with 10 bases between them. Germline lookup yields CDR1 MDHEN and CDR2 SYDVKM.